This TCR beta chain was sequenced in a study of blood T cells in healthy people across ages. Through a sample-barcoded 5' primer and a J-beta primer mix, a second PCR was run for 7 to 11 cycles. Samples each returned at least 3 million CDR3-containing paired-end reads. TCRdb re-called the 5' RACE reads with MiXCR, one entry per CDR3 protein. The data contain 1.5 million to 2 million distinct CDR3 sequences, 25% to 30% of them singletons. The germline V gene has CDR1 SGHTA and CDR2 FQGNSA. This CDR3 is 15 amino acids long. With regard to this clonotype: As yet, its antigen is unknown. An end of the junction does not agree with germline; a read error may underlie this.

Notes on the study in general: Estimated diversity that came from one million T cells was considered an underestimate.

The chain recombines TRBV7-2 with TRBJ2-5; D perhaps matches TRBD2 (6 bases). The sample comprised blood. The sequence derives from a woman in her twenties or thirties in good health. CDR3 amino acids: CAGSFPGRQPGEQYF. The CDR3 DNA is TGTGCCGGCAGCTTCCCTGGGCGGCAGCCGGGGGAGCAGTACTTC.